The clone carrying this T cell receptor (beta chain) was detected many times. The read is 3 residues too short to cover the CDR3 end, so that end is filled in from the germline J gene. This sample is drawn from a study of T cell clonality in common variable immunodeficiency. This CDR3 is built from 14 residues. CDR1 and CDR2 from the germline V gene are SGHNT and YYREEE (reference sequence). V lost 4 bases to trimming and J lost 2 bases, with 7 bases between them. Clones were read by immunoSEQ multiplex PCR, and TCRdb kept only the in-frame ones, dropping some. The table lists some 50,000 clones, with no singletons.

The specimen sequenced was peripheral blood mononuclear cells. This TCR came from a person aged 18 to 70 in good health. The rearrangement links TRBV5-4 to TRBJ2-6; D not resolved. The CDR3 sequence: CASSLSAGANVLTF. The sequenced part of the CDR3 DNA is TGTGCCAGCAGCCTTTCGGCTGGGGCCAACGTC. Variable domain in full (rest from reference TRBV5-4 and TRBJ2-6): ETGVTQSPTHLIKTRGQQVTLRCSSQSGHNTVSWYQQALGQGPQFIFQYYREEENGRGNFPPRFSGLQFPNYSSELNVNALELDDSALYLCASSLSAGANVLTFGAGSRLTVL.